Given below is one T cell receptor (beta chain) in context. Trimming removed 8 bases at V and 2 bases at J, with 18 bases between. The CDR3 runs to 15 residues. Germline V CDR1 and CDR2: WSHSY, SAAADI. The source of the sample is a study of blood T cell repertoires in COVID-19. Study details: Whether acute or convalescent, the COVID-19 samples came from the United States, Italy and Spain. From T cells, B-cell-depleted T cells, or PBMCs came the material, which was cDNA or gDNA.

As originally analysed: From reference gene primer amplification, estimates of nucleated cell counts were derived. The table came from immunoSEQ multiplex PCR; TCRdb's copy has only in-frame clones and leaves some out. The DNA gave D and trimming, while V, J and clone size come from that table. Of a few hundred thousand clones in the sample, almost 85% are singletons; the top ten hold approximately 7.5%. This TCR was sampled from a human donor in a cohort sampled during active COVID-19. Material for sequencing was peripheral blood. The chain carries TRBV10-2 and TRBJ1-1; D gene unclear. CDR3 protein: CASRVGVAGNTEAFF. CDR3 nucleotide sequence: TGCGCCAGCCGCGTCGGGGTAGCGGGAAACACTGAAGCTTTCTTT.